One and the same sample provided the 19 T cell receptor beta chains below, sequenced in a study of T cells after yellow fever vaccination. TCRdb reanalysed the 5' RACE reads using MiXCR and keeps one entry per CDR3 protein. The profile shows about 510,000 distinct CDR3 sequences, just over 20% of them singletons. The starting material was PBMCs, obtained roughly 23 days after the first yellow fever vaccination. These receptor sequences come from a man younger than 35 who received the YFV17D yellow fever vaccine.

This rearrangement joins TRBV2 to TRBJ2-3, with D perhaps TRBD2 (5 bases). CDR3 length: 14 amino acids. V was clipped by 5 bases and J by 0 bases, with 9 bases between them. The germline CDR1 and CDR2 sequences are SNHLY and FYNNEI. CDR3 nucleotides: TGTGCCAGCAGTTATTGGACTAGCACAGATACGCAGTATTTT. Amino acid sequence: CASSYWTSTDTQYF.

This clonotype occurred once. The rearrangement uses TRBV7-9 and TRBJ2-1; 7 bases align to TRBD1. The germline V gene has CDR1 SEHNR and CDR2 FQNEAQ (reference sequence). CDR3 length: 16 residues. V shed 1 base, J shed 7 bases, and the junction held 10 bases outside the gene matches. The CDR3 here is CASSLVRAGGPNEQFF. The CDR3 coding sequence is TGTGCCAGCAGCTTAGTTCGGGCAGGGGGACCGAATGAGCAGTTCTTC.

The chain employs TRBV7-9 and TRBJ2-5; 9 bases agree with TRBD1. This CDR3 region has 14 residues. The germline CDR1 and CDR2 sequences are SEHNR and FQNEAQ (reference sequence). J lost 4 bases, V lost 6 bases, and 6 bases had no gene match. DNA of the CDR3: TGTGCCAGCAGAACAGGACAGGGGAGAGAGACCCAGTACTTC. It specifies CASRTGQGRETQYF.

For this clonotype: A single base separates this from a much larger clone, so it may be a read error. The chain joins TRBV2 to TRBJ1-4; D is undetermined. The CDR3 consists of 14 residues. V lost 6 bases, J lost 0 bases, and 8 bases lay in between. Germline V lookup: CDR1 SNHLY, CDR2 FYNNEI. CDR3 protein: CASRPQATNEKLFF. CDR3 sequence (DNA): TGTGCCAGCAGACCCCAGGCAACTAATGAAAAACTGTTTTTT.

The rearrangement uses TRBV2 and TRBJ2-1; no clear D. From germline, CDR1 is SNHLY and CDR2 FYNNEI. The CDR3 sequence is 12 residues long. Trimming removed 6 bases at V and 3 bases at J, with 6 bases between. CDR3 amino acids: CASSRVYNEQFF. The CDR3 coding sequence is TGTGCCAGCAGCCGGGTCTACAATGAGCAGTTCTTC. Looking up the rest from reference TRBV2 and TRBJ2-1 gives the full variable domain: EPEVTQTPSHQVTQMGQEVILRCVPISNHLYFYWYRQILGQKVEFLVSFYNNEISEKSEIFDDQFSVERPDGSNFTLKIRSTKLEDSAMYFCASSRVYNEQFFGPGTRLTVL.

This clonotype occurred a few times. The chain carries TRBV25-1 and TRBJ2-3, with TRBD2 matching 8 bases. Germline V gene sequence: CDR1 MGHDK, CDR2 SYGVNS. J was trimmed by 6 bases and V by 3 bases; bases with no gene match: 11. CDR3 size: 16 residues. CDR3: CASSDHKRGWMDTQYF. The CDR3 DNA reads as TGTGCCAGCAGTGACCATAAGCGGGGGTGGATGGATACGCAGTATTTT.

This clonotype was recorded a few times. This chain links TRBV15 with TRBJ2-7; no firm D call. CDR3 size: 13 residues. Germline V gene lookup returns CDR1 LNHNV and CDR2 YYDKDF (reference sequence). Trimming left V 0 bases short and J 4 bases short, with 7 bases between. CDR3 residues: CATSREVTYEQYF. CDR3 nucleotide sequence: TGTGCCACCAGCAGAGAGGTCACTTACGAGCAGTACTTC.

This clonotype was found many times. This chain joins TRBV5-1 and TRBJ1-6, with a possible D match to TRBD1 (5 bases). The CDR3 loop spans 13 amino acids. Germline loops: CDR1 SGHRS, CDR2 YFSETQ. V gave up 1 base and J gave up 13 bases, with 12 bases separating them. This CDR3 reads CASSLTGVEPLHF. The CDR3 DNA reads TGCGCCAGCAGCTTGACAGGTGTCGAGCCCCTCCACTTT.

The sample holds many counts of this clonotype. The rearrangement links TRBV5-1 to TRBJ2-4; unclear D gene. The CDR3 contains 15 residues. Trimming took 0 bases from V and 0 from J, leaving 7 bases between them. CDR1 is SGHRS, CDR2 YFSETQ, per germline. The CDR3 sequence is CASSLGSVAKNIQYF. CDR3 DNA sequence: TGCGCCAGCAGCTTGGGATCCGTAGCCAAAAACATTCAGTACTTC.

On this clonotype: The junction departs from the called germline gene at one end, perhaps through a read error. The J gene is TRBJ2-5, the V gene TRBV5-1; 8 bases line up with TRBD2. CDR1 is SGHRS, CDR2 YFSETQ, per germline. The CDR3 contains 14 residues. The CDR3 sequence: CAISLAGGEETQYF. The CDR3 DNA reads TGCGCCATCAGCTTGGCCGGGGGGGAGGAGACCCAGTACTTC.

This chain links TRBV6-1 with TRBJ2-1; 9 bases align to TRBD1. Trimming cost V 6 bases and J 2 bases; bases outside gene matches: 11. The CDR3 length is 17 residues. From germline, CDR1 is MNHNS and CDR2 SASEGT. CDR3 protein: CASRDPSGTGTYNEQFF. The CDR3 DNA reads as TGTGCCAGCAGAGACCCTTCCGGGACAGGGACCTACAATGAGCAGTTCTTC.

This clonotype was counted a few times. This chain links TRBV19 with TRBJ2-1; TRBD2 matches 10 bases. The CDR3 consists of 17 residues. With 1 base clipped from V and 10 bases from J, the junction kept 13 bases outside the gene matches. Per the germline V gene, CDR1 is LNHDA and CDR2 is SQIVND (reference sequence). CDR3 bases: TGTGCCAGTAGTATAGTCCCAACTAGCGGGGCCAGGAGGGAGCAGTTCTTC. Its translation: CASSIVPTSGARREQFF.

The chain recombines TRBV11-2 with TRBJ1-4, with a weak D call TRBD1 (5 bases). Looked up from germline, CDR1 is SGHAT and CDR2 is FQNNGV. The ends were cut back, 0 bases at V and 11 bases at J, with 13 bases in the middle. The CDR3 has 14 amino acids. The CDR3 region has the DNA TGTGCCAGCAGCTTAGACCTGGGGGATACGAAACTGTTTTTT. It is translated as CASSLDLGDTKLFF.

The V call is TRBV7-4, the J call TRBJ2-5; 10 bases map to TRBD2. Germline lookup yields CDR1 SGHVT and CDR2 SQSDAQ. The CDR3 spans 17 residues. Trimming took 0 bases from V and 1 from J; bases not matched to a gene: 5. The CDR3 bases are TGTGCCAGCAGCTTAGCGCGGCTAGCGGGGGCCCAAGAGACCCAGTACTTC. Its translation: CASSLARLAGAQETQYF.

The J gene is TRBJ2-3, the V gene TRBV7-8; D unclear. The CDR3 extends over 14 amino acids. CDR1 and CDR2 from the germline V gene are SGHVS and FQNEAQ. Between the trimmed V and J ends, which lost 2 bases and 5 bases, there was a span of 11 bases. CDR3 in DNA: TGTGCCAGCAGCTTAATACCCCGTAAAGATACGCAGTATTTT. The encoded protein is CASSLIPRKDTQYF.

The chain links TRBV6-2 or TRBV6-3 to TRBJ2-7, with D perhaps matching TRBD1 (5 bases). CDR3 length: 15 residues. The germline V and J ends were trimmed by 6 bases and 2 bases, with 17 bases remaining between them. Germline V gene sequence: CDR1 MNHEY, CDR2 SVGEGT. In DNA form, the CDR3 reads TGTGCCAGCAGGGACGCCAGGGTAGGCCCCTACGAGCAGTACGTC. Its protein product is CASRDARVGPYEQYV.

CDR3 DNA sequence: TGTGCCAGCAGTGACCTCGCGTCAACTAATGAAAAACTGTTTTTT. Its translation: CASSDLASTNEKLFF. J is TRBJ1-4 and V is TRBV25-1; no firm D call. The CDR3 runs 15 residues. V lost 3 bases, J lost 0 bases, and 8 bases lay in between. The germline V gene encodes CDR1 MGHDK and CDR2 SYGVNS. Variable domain in full (rest from reference TRBV25-1 and TRBJ1-4): EADIYQTPRYLVIGTGKKITLECSQTMGHDKMYWYQQDPGMELHLIHYSYGVNSTEKGDLSSESTVSRIRTEHFPLTLESARPSHTSQYLCASSDLASTNEKLFFGSGTQLSVL.

In its sample, this clonotype was seen many times. The chain is built from TRBV7-2 and TRBJ2-2; D uncertain. CDR3 length: 13 residues. V lost 3 bases to trimming and J lost 5 bases, with 7 bases between them. Germline loops: CDR1 SGHTA, CDR2 FQGNSA. In nucleotides, the CDR3 is TGTGCCAGCAGCTTGCAGGCAACCGGGGAGCTGTTTTTT. Its translation is CASSLQATGELFF. Using reference TRBV7-2 and TRBJ2-2 for the parts outside the CDR3, the full variable domain is GAGVSQSPSNKVTEKGKDVELRCDPISGHTALYWYRQSLGQGLEFLIYFQGNSAPDKSGLPSDRFSAERTGGSVSTLTIQRTQQEDSAVYLCASSLQATGELFFGEGSRLTVL.

V is TRBV9 and J is TRBJ2-7; perhaps TRBD1 as D (5 bases). The CDR3 is 13 residues long. Germline CDR1 reads SGDLS; CDR2 reads YYNGEE. V lost 3 bases and J 4 bases, leaving 11 bases between the germline ends. The CDR3 DNA is TGTGCCAGCAGCGCCGCCCCAGGGTACGAGCAGTACTTC. Its protein is CASSAAPGYEQYF.